The 19 T cell receptor beta chains below come from one sample, sequenced in a study of blood T cells in healthy people across ages. A second PCR, run for roughly 7 to 11 cycles, used a sample-barcoded 5' primer plus a J-beta primer mix. TCRdb passed the 5' RACE reads through MiXCR, listing each CDR3 protein once. Of 450,000 to 700,000 distinct CDR3 sequences in the sample, 25% to 30% were seen once. Sequenced: blood. The origin of the receptors is a woman aged 70 to 79 in good health.

The V and J genes are TRBV6-6 and TRBJ2-1, with a tentative D call TRBD2 (6 bases). Trimming removed 11 bases at V and 4 bases at J, with 9 bases between. Germline CDR1 reads MNHNY; CDR2 reads SVGAGI (reference sequence). The CDR3 is 11 residues long. The DNA for the CDR3 is TGTGCCGGAGGGGCGTACAATGAGCAGTTCTTC. Its translation is CAGGAYNEQFF.

This clonotype occurred a few times. This sequence joins TRBV6-2 or TRBV6-3 and TRBJ2-5, with 13 bases matching TRBD2. CDR3 size: 14 residues. V trimming: 6 bases; J trimming: 6 bases; junction bases outside the gene matches: 4. Germline V gives CDR1 MNHEY, CDR2 SVGEGT. For the CDR3, the DNA is TGTGCCAGCAGAGGGACTAGCGGGGCCAAGACCCAGTACTTC. Amino acids: CASRGTSGAKTQYF.

The chain recombines TRBV4-3 with TRBJ2-5; the match to TRBD2 covers 12 bases. CDR3 size: 16 residues. Unmatched junction bases numbered 4, after V lost 2 bases and J lost 3 bases. Germline-derived CDR1 and CDR2 are LGHNA and YSLEER. The chain's CDR3 is CASSQQWTSGEETQYF. The CDR3 nucleotides are TGCGCCAGCAGCCAACAATGGACTAGCGGGGAAGAGACCCAGTACTTC.

Here the CDR3 reads CSAQRGRGYF. CDR3 DNA: TGCAGCGCTCAGCGGGGCAGAGGGTACTTC. The chain links TRBV29-1 to TRBJ2-4; 7 bases align to TRBD2. This CDR3 contains 10 residues. CDR1 and CDR2 (germline): SQVTM, ANQGSEA. Losses at the gene ends were 7 bases for V and 15 bases for J; bases not matched to a gene: 9.

In nucleotides, the CDR3 is TGCAGCGTTCGGCGGGCCACGAACACCGGGGAGCTGTTTTTT. This gives the protein CSVRRATNTGELFF. The genes are TRBV29-1 and TRBJ2-2, with a weak D call TRBD2 (5 bases). The germline V gene encodes CDR1 SQVTM and CDR2 ANQGSEA. V shed 5 bases and J shed 0 bases, with 10 bases lying between them. The CDR3 loop spans 14 amino acids.

The chain has TRBV20-1 and TRBJ1-5; 8 bases agree with TRBD1. CDR3 length: 18 residues. Germline V CDR1 and CDR2: DFQATT, SNEGSKA (reference sequence). V shed 0 bases, J shed 2 bases, and the junction held 12 bases outside the gene matches. DNA of the CDR3: TGCAGTGCTAGAGACCCGGACAGGGTGGGTTTGCGCAATCAGCCCCAGCATTTT. This gives the protein CSARDPDRVGLRNQPQHF.

The J gene is TRBJ2-2, the V gene TRBV25-1; perhaps TRBD2 as D (6 bases). The germline gives CDR1 MGHDK, CDR2 SYGVNS. Trimming left V 1 base short and J 1 base short, with 10 bases between. The CDR3 consists of 16 residues. In nucleotides, the CDR3 is TGTGCCAGCAGTGAATCTGGGGGACTGAACACCGGGGAGCTGTTTTTT. Translation gives CASSESGGLNTGELFF.

The chain uses TRBV5-1 and TRBJ2-1; D remains unclear. Germline CDR1 reads SGHRS; CDR2 reads YFSETQ. This CDR3 spans 12 amino acids. V dropped 2 bases and J dropped 7 bases, with 7 bases sitting between them. CDR3 sequence: CASSLEENEQFF. In nucleotides, the CDR3 is TGCGCCAGCAGCTTAGAGGAGAATGAGCAGTTCTTC.

V gene TRBV20-1 combines with J gene TRBJ2-3; weak D call: TRBD2 (6 bases). The ends were cut back, 8 bases at V and 2 bases at J, with 17 bases in the middle. Germline CDR1 and CDR2: DFQATT and SNEGSKA (reference sequence). This CDR3 is built from 14 residues. This CDR3 is CSTKIGGNTDTQYF. The CDR3 nucleotides read TGCAGTACTAAGATTGGGGGGAACACAGATACGCAGTATTTT.

This sequence joins TRBV5-1 and TRBJ1-1; 10 bases map to TRBD1. With V trimmed by 4 bases and J by 7 bases, 10 bases remained unmatched. The CDR3 loop spans 15 amino acids. Germline CDR1 SGHRS, CDR2 YFSETQ. The DNA of the CDR3 is TGCGCCAGCAGCCTGGGGACAGGGGTGGCTGGTGAAGCTTTCTTT. This sequence encodes CASSLGTGVAGEAFF.

This clonotype was seen more than once but under ten times. The chain's CDR3 is CSAEGPVNQPQHF. In nucleotides, the CDR3 is TGCAGCGCTGAGGGACCCGTCAATCAGCCCCAGCATTTT. The chain recombines TRBV29-1 with TRBJ1-5; the D gene is possibly TRBD1 (5 bases). From germline, CDR1 is SQVTM and CDR2 ANQGSEA. Trimming stripped 7 bases from V and 3 bases from J, with 13 bases between. The CDR3 length is 13 residues.

This chain uses TRBV6-2 or TRBV6-3 with TRBJ2-1; D is ambiguous. Between the trimmed V and J ends, which lost 8 bases and 0 bases, there was a span of 17 bases. This CDR3 is 16 amino acids long. Looked up from germline, CDR1 is MNHEY and CDR2 is SVGEGT. The CDR3 region has the DNA TGTGCCAGCGGTTGGGGATCCTACGCCTCCTACAATGAGCAGTTCTTC. This sequence encodes CASGWGSYASYNEQFF.

The chain uses TRBV7-2 and TRBJ2-7, with D possibly being TRBD1 (6 bases). The CDR3 is 13 amino acids. Trimming cost V 5 bases and J 3 bases, with 11 bases left between them. Germline V gene lookup returns CDR1 SGHTA and CDR2 FQGNSA. CDR3 DNA: TGTGCCAGCAGCGGGGGCAGCCACTACGAGCAGTACTTC. It codes for CASSGGSHYEQYF.

This clonotype has a handful of counts. V usage is TRBV5-5 and J usage is TRBJ2-3; no firm D call. The germline V and J ends were trimmed by 3 bases and 4 bases, with 9 bases remaining between them. This CDR3 contains 13 residues. The germline gives CDR1 SGHKS, CDR2 YYEKEE (reference sequence). This CDR3 reads CASSSAGPDTQYF. CDR3 coding DNA: TGTGCCAGCAGCTCGGCCGGTCCAGATACGCAGTATTTT.

This clonotype was counted a few times. The chain links TRBV2 to TRBJ2-1; no firm D call. The CDR3 is 14 amino acids. Germline loops: CDR1 SNHLY, CDR2 FYNNEI. The V end lost 6 bases, the J end lost 12 bases, and 21 bases lay between the germline ends. Here the CDR3 DNA reads TGTGCCAGCAGGAGGCTTTTTACGGTTATAGCGCAGTTCTTC. Its translation is CASRRLFTVIAQFF.

The CDR3 DNA is TGTGCCAGCAGCGCCGATCTGGAAGATACGCAGTATTTT. Encoded protein: CASSADLEDTQYF. The chain has TRBV5-5 and TRBJ2-3; no clear D. The CDR3 is 13 residues long. Germline V gene sequence: CDR1 SGHKS, CDR2 YYEKEE (reference sequence). V lost 4 bases to trimming and J lost 5 bases, with 11 bases between them.

A few counts support this clonotype. The V call is TRBV5-8, the J call TRBJ1-5; no firm D call. The V and J ends lost 4 bases and 7 bases respectively, with 9 bases between them. From germline, CDR1 is SGHTS and CDR2 YDEGEE. The CDR3 contains 12 residues. The CDR3 sequence: CASSQMYQPQHF. CDR3 bases: TGTGCCAGCAGCCAGATGTACCAGCCCCAGCATTTT.

This clonotype has a handful of counts. The V call is TRBV29-1, the J call TRBJ1-1, with D hard to call. There are 15 residues in the CDR3. Trimming removed 4 bases from V and 1 base from J, with 16 bases in between. Germline V gene sequence: CDR1 SQVTM, CDR2 ANQGSEA. The CDR3 region has the DNA TGCAGCGTTGGAGGTGGACTACCAGGGAACACTGAAGCTTTCTTT. Translating gives CSVGGGLPGNTEAFF.

The chain employs TRBV20-1 and TRBJ1-2; D is unclear. The CDR3 loop spans 12 amino acids. V gave up 6 bases and J gave up 7 bases, with 15 bases separating them. Germline CDR1 reads DFQATT; CDR2 reads SNEGSKA (reference sequence). This CDR3 is CSAPFAAGGYTF. The CDR3 region has the DNA TGCAGTGCCCCCTTCGCGGCGGGTGGCTACACCTTC.